These 15 T cell receptor beta chains originate from one sample sequenced in a study of blood T cell repertoires in COVID-19. Method: immunoSEQ multiplex PCR; TCRdb's copy keeps in-frame clones and lacks some. The profile shows 85,000 to 130,000 clones, around 82% of them singletons. Input material: peripheral blood. These receptors were collected from a man in his 60s with acute or convalescent COVID-19.

The rearrangement joins TRBV18 to TRBJ2-7; the match to TRBD1 covers 8 bases. The CDR3 loop spans 16 amino acids. Germline-derived CDR1 and CDR2 are KGHSH and LQKENI. V lost 5 bases and J lost 2; bases outside the gene matches: 11. CDR3 protein: CASSSTGTGSPYEQYF. DNA for the CDR3: TGTGCCAGCTCATCTACCGGGACAGGAAGCCCCTACGAGCAGTACTTC. The full variable domain, completed using reference TRBV18 and TRBJ2-7, is NAGVMQNPRHLVRRRGQEARLRCSPMKGHSHVYWYRQLPEEGLKFMVYLQKENIIDESGMPKERFSAEFPKEGPSILRIQQVVRGDSAAYFCASSSTGTGSPYEQYFGPGTRLTVT.

With regard to this clone: This sample includes further DNA sequences coding for the same CDR3. The genes are TRBV7-9 and TRBJ1-6, with 11 positions matching TRBD1. J was trimmed by 10 bases and V by 4 bases; bases with no gene match: 3. The length of the CDR3 is 14 residues. Germline V gives CDR1 SEHNR, CDR2 FQNEAQ (reference sequence). DNA of the CDR3: TGTGCCAGCAGCTCGGGACAGGGGGGGTCACCCCTCCACTTT. Protein sequence: CASSSGQGGSPLHF.

Concerning this clone: The same CDR3 also results from other DNA sequences found in this sample. The rearrangement links TRBV7-3 to TRBJ1-1; the D gene is possibly TRBD1 (5 bases). CDR3 length: 14 residues. In germline, CDR1 is SGHTA, CDR2 FQGTGA. The V end lost 0 bases, the J end lost 2 bases, and 7 bases lay between the germline ends. The CDR3, as DNA: TGTGCCAGCAGCTTAACAGGGGTTAACACTGAAGCTTTCTTT. Translated, it gives CASSLTGVNTEAFF.

This rearrangement joins TRBV6-5 to TRBJ1-2, with D tentatively TRBD1 (5 bases). This CDR3 is built from 15 residues. Per the germline V gene, CDR1 is MNHEY and CDR2 is SVGAGI. V was trimmed by 0 bases and J by 1 base, leaving 9 bases between them. The CDR3 bases are TGTGCCAGCAGTTACTCGAACCAGGGTAACTATGGCTACACCTTC. Translated, it gives CASSYSNQGNYGYTF.

V is TRBV19 and J is TRBJ1-1; D possibly corresponds to TRBD1 (6 bases). V was shortened by 3 bases and J by 4 bases, with 15 bases between the two germline ends. This CDR3 is built from 15 residues. CDR1 is LNHDA, CDR2 SQIVND, per germline (reference sequence). This CDR3 is CASSIFQGKITEAFF. Written as DNA, the CDR3 is TGTGCCAGTAGTATTTTTCAGGGGAAAATCACTGAAGCTTTCTTT.

The chain combines TRBV24-1 with TRBJ1-5, with D uncertain. The CDR3 totals 17 residues. Germline values: CDR1 KGHDR, CDR2 SFDVKD. The V and J ends lost 0 bases and 1 base respectively, with 12 bases between them. CDR3 residues: CATSDLEDPRSNQPQHF. Written as DNA, the CDR3 is TGTGCCACCAGTGATTTGGAAGACCCGAGGAGCAATCAGCCCCAGCATTTT.

The chain links TRBV28 to TRBJ1-1; tentative D call: TRBD1 (6 bases). V was trimmed by 4 bases and J by 0 bases, leaving 9 bases between them. This CDR3 is 14 amino acids long. CDR1 and CDR2 (germline): MDHEN, SYDVKM. As DNA, the CDR3 is TGTGCCAGCAGTTCCGGGACAATGAACACTGAAGCTTTCTTT. This gives the protein CASSSGTMNTEAFF. Looking up the rest from reference TRBV28 and TRBJ1-1 gives the full variable domain: DVKVTQSSRYLVKRTGEKVFLECVQDMDHENMFWYRQDPGLGLRLIYFSYDVKMKEKGDIPEGYSVSREKKERFSLILESASTNQTSMYLCASSSGTMNTEAFFGQGTRLTVV.

V and J are TRBV11-3 and TRBJ2-2; D is perhaps TRBD1 (5 bases). V was trimmed by 4 bases and J by 0 bases, leaving 12 bases between them. The germline V gene encodes CDR1 SGHNT and CDR2 YENEEA. This CDR3 spans 16 amino acids. CDR3 sequence: CASSSGDRTNTGELFF. The CDR3 DNA sequence: TGTGCCAGCAGCTCAGGAGACAGAACGAACACCGGGGAGCTGTTTTTT.

Comments on this clone: This sample includes further DNA sequences coding for the same CDR3. The chain carries TRBV6-5 and TRBJ2-7; TRBD2 matches 9 bases. This CDR3 spans 16 amino acids. V dropped 0 bases and J dropped 0; count of bases not matched to a gene: 3. The germline gives CDR1 MNHEY, CDR2 SVGAGI. The CDR3 sequence: CASSYSLSGSSYEQYF. In nucleotides, the CDR3 is TGTGCCAGCAGTTACTCCCTTAGCGGGAGCTCCTACGAGCAGTACTTC.

This chain uses TRBV12-5 with TRBJ2-7; 7 bases agree with TRBD2. Germline V gene data show CDR1 as LGHNT and CDR2 as FRNRAP. The CDR3 is 13 amino acids. Trimming took 9 bases from V and 5 from J; bases not matched to a gene: 10. The CDR3 sequence is CASTARGENEQYF. The CDR3 nucleotides read TGTGCTAGCACAGCCCGGGGGGAGAACGAGCAGTACTTC.

The V call is TRBV4-2, the J call TRBJ2-3; 8 bases align to TRBD2. The trim removed 7 bases at V and 0 bases at J, leaving 6 bases unmatched. CDR1 is LGHNA and CDR2 is YNFKEQ in the germline V gene. The CDR3 is 15 residues long. This chain's CDR3 is CASTSGGPSTDTQYF. The CDR3 DNA reads TGTGCCAGCACCTCGGGGGGGCCTAGCACAGATACGCAGTATTTT.

In this sample, this clone turned up once. CDR3 DNA sequence: TGTGCCACCAGTGATCGCCGGACAGGGGGCTCCTACAATGAGCAGTTCTTC. It encodes CATSDRRTGGSYNEQFF. The gene calls are TRBV24-1 and TRBJ2-1; TRBD1 aligns across 10 bases. The length of the CDR3 is 17 residues. Germline CDR1 KGHDR, CDR2 SFDVKD. J was trimmed by 0 bases and V by 3 bases; bases with no gene match: 4.

This chain joins TRBV5-6 and TRBJ1-4; D is unresolved. Germline CDR1 and CDR2: SGHDT and YYEEEE. Trimming removed 4 bases at V and 7 bases at J, with 11 bases between. This CDR3 has 13 amino acids. The CDR3 loop is CASSPQSSEKLFF. In DNA, the CDR3 is TGTGCCAGCAGCCCTCAATCTAGTGAAAAACTGTTTTTT.

The chain joins TRBV25-1 to TRBJ2-3; D is uncertain. The CDR3 extends over 14 amino acids. The V end lost 2 bases, the J end lost 2 bases, and 8 bases lay between the germline ends. Germline CDR1 and CDR2: MGHDK and SYGVNS. The CDR3 sequence is CASSEPLSTDTQYF. DNA of the CDR3: TGTGCCAGCAGTGAACCCCTTTCCACAGATACGCAGTATTTT.

V and J are TRBV6-5 and TRBJ1-3; D is undetermined. This CDR3 region has 14 residues. The germline gives CDR1 MNHEY, CDR2 SVGAGI. With 5 bases removed from V and 2 bases from J, the gap between germline ends came to 10 bases. CDR3 protein: CASSLGLAGNTIYF. CDR3 DNA sequence: TGTGCCAGCAGTCTCGGACTAGCTGGAAACACCATATATTTT.